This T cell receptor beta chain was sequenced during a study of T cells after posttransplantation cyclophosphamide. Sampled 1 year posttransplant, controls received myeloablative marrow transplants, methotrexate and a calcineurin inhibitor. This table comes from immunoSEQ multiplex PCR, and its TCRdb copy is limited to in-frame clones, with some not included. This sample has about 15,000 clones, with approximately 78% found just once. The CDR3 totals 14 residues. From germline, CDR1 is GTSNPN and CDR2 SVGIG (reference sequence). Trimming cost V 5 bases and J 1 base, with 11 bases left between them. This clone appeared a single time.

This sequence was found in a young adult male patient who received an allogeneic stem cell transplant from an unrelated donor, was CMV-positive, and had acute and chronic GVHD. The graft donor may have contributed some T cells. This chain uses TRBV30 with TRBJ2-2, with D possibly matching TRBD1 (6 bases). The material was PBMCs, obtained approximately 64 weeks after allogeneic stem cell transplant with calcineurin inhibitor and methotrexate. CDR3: CAWEPGENTGELFF. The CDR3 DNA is TGTGCCTGGGAGCCAGGGGAGAACACCGGGGAGCTGTTTTTT.